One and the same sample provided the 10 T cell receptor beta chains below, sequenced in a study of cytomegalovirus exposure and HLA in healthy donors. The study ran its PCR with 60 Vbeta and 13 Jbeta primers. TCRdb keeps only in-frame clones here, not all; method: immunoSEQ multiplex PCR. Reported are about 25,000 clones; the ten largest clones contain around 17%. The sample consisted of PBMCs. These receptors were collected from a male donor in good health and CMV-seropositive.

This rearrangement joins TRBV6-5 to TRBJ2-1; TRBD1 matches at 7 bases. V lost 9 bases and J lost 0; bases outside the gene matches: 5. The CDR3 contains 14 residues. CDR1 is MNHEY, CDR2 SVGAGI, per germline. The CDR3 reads CASMTGISYNEQFF. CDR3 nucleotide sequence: TGTGCCAGTATGACAGGGATCTCCTACAATGAGCAGTTCTTC.

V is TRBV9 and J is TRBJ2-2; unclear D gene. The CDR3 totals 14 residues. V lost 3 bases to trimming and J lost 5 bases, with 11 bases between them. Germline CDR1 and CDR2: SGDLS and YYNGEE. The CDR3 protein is CASSAPRLTGELFF. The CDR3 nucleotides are TGTGCCAGCAGCGCCCCCCGTTTAACCGGGGAGCTGTTTTTT.

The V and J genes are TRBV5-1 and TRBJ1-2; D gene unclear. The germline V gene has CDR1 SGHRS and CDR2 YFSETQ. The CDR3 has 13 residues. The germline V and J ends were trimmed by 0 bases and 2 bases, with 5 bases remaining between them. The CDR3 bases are TGCGCCAGCAGCTTGGACAAAAACTATGGCTACACCTTC. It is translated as CASSLDKNYGYTF.

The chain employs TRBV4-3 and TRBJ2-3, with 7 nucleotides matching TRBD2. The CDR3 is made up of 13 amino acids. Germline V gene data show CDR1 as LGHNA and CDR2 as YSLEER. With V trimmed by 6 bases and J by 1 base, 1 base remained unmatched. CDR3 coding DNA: TGCGCCAGCAGGCTAGCGGGCACAGATACGCAGTATTTT. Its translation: CASRLAGTDTQYF.

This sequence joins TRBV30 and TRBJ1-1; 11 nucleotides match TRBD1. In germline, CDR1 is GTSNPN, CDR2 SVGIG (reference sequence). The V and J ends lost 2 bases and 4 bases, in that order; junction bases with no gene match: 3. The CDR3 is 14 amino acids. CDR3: CAWSIGTGGTEAFF. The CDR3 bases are TGTGCCTGGAGTATAGGGACAGGGGGCACTGAAGCTTTCTTT.

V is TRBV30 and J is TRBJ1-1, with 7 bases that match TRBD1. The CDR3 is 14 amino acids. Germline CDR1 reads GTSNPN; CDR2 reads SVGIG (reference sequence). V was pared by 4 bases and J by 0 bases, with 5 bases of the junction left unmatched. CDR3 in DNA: TGTGCCTGGACTATCAGGGGGTTGAACACTGAAGCTTTCTTT. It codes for CAWTIRGLNTEAFF.

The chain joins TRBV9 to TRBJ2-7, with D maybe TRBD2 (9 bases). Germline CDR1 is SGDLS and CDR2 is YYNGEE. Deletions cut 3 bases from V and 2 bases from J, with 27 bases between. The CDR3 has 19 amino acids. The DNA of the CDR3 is TGTGCCAGCAGCGGTACAGGGGGTTCAGCGGGAGGCCCAGCCTACGAGCAGTACTTC. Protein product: CASSGTGGSAGGPAYEQYF.

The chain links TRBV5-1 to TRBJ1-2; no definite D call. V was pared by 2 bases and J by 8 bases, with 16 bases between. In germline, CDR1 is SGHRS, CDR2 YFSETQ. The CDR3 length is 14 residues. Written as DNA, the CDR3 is TGCGCCAGCAGCTTTGGAGGAGGGCCGAGCGGCTACACCTTC. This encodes CASSFGGGPSGYTF.

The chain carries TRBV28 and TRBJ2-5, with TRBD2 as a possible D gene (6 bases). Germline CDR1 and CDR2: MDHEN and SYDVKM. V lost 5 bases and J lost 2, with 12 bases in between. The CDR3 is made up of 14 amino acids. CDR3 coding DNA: TGTGCCAGCAGTAAAAGGACTATACAAGAGACCCAGTACTTC. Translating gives CASSKRTIQETQYF.

In DNA, the CDR3 is TGTGCCAGCAGCGTCCAGGCCGGGGAGCTGTTTTTT. It yields the protein CASSVQAGELFF. The V call is TRBV5-6, the J call TRBJ2-2; D unclear. CDR3 length: 12 residues. Between the trimmed V and J ends, which lost 4 bases and 6 bases, there was a span of 7 bases. CDR1 is SGHDT, CDR2 YYEEEE, per germline.